This T cell receptor beta chain was recorded in a study of beta chain features in type 1 diabetes. About the research overall: Examination of sorted cells across all samples involved approximately 100,000,000 cells. Study outcomes and limitations: Type 1 diabetes patients had moderately but significantly shorter TCRB CDR3s in all four CD4+ subsets.

This clone was seen only a few times. Its antigen is as yet unknown. As every portion of the isolated RNA was reverse transcribed, the sequencing read expressed TCRB transcripts. Assay: immunoSEQ multiplex PCR; the TCRdb copy retains only in-frame clones and omits some. The sample gives about 140,000 clones, approximately 10% of which show up once; 0.65% is in the top ten. Trimming removed 2 bases at V and 4 bases at J, with 18 bases between. Germline assignment: CDR1 MNHNS and CDR2 SASEGT. This CDR3 contains 17 residues. The chain recombines TRBV6-1 with TRBJ1-5; no reliable D call. The origin of this receptor is a woman in her 40s in good health. The sample comprised central memory CD4+ T cells from blood. CDR3 sequence reads: CASSEQAAQQGNQPQHF. In nucleotides, the CDR3 is TGTGCCAGCAGTGAACAAGCGGCGCAGCAAGGGAATCAGCCCCAGCATTTT.